Listed below are T cell receptor beta chains from one sample, sequenced in a study of human T cells and chemical hapten exposure. TCRdb redid the calling of the RACE reads with MiXCR, one entry per CDR3 protein. The sample consists of approximately 90,000 distinct CDR3 sequences, roughly 27% of them appearing once. Sequenced material: whole blood, taken in connection with sensitization to the hapten diphenylcyclopropenone (DPC). Receptors originate from a man in his forties or fifties with alopecia areata. Some clones in this sample may be carry-over from other donors' samples. Both conserved end residues are part of each CDR3. D genes are given only for firm matches. Clone size is stated in some rows and not others, as once, few, many or a class when expanded.

abundance: few
v_gene: TRBV9
j_gene: TRBJ1-2
d_gene: -
CDR3nt: TGTGCCAGCAGCGTAGGCAGGGAGGATGGCTACACCTTC
CDR3aa: CASSVGREDGYTF

abundance: -
v_gene: TRBV7-2
j_gene: TRBJ2-1
d_gene: TRBD2
CDR3nt: TGTGTCTCCGGGACTAGCGGTTACAATGAGCAGTTCTTC
CDR3aa: CVSGTSGYNEQFF

abundance: many
v_gene: TRBV12-3/TRBV12-4
j_gene: TRBJ1-3
d_gene: -
CDR3nt: TGTGCCAGCAGTAACTGGACTTCTGGAAACACCATATATTTT
CDR3aa: CASSNWTSGNTIYF

abundance: -
v_gene: TRBV20-1
j_gene: TRBJ1-1
d_gene: TRBD1
CDR3nt: TGCAGTGCTCAGTTACAGGGGTATTACACTGAAGCTTTCTTT
CDR3aa: CSAQLQGYYTEAFF

abundance: -
v_gene: TRBV10-3
j_gene: TRBJ2-2
d_gene: TRBD2
CDR3nt: TGTGCCATCAGTGCCAGCGGGACTAGCGGGGCAAACACCGGGGAGCTGTTTTTT
CDR3aa: CAISASGTSGANTGELFF

abundance: few
v_gene: TRBV20-1
j_gene: TRBJ2-1
d_gene: TRBD2
CDR3nt: TGCAGTGCTAGGACTAGCGGGGCCTCCTACAATGAGCAGTTCTTC
CDR3aa: CSARTSGASYNEQFF

abundance: many
v_gene: TRBV20-1
j_gene: TRBJ2-1
d_gene: TRBD2
CDR3nt: TGCAGTGCTAGAGCCCCGACTAGCGGGGGGCCGGAGCAGTTCTTC
CDR3aa: CSARAPTSGGPEQFF

abundance: few
v_gene: TRBV20-1
j_gene: TRBJ2-7
d_gene: TRBD1
CDR3nt: TGCAGTGCTATTCCGGGACAGGGAAACGAGCAGTACTTC
CDR3aa: CSAIPGQGNEQYF

abundance: few
v_gene: TRBV11-1
j_gene: TRBJ2-7
d_gene: -
CDR3nt: TGTGCCAGCAGCTCCACCGTAGGGGTTCTGAACGAGCAGTACTTC
CDR3aa: CASSSTVGVLNEQYF

abundance: few
v_gene: TRBV11-2
j_gene: TRBJ2-3
d_gene: TRBD2
CDR3nt: TGTGCCAGCAGCTTAGCCGCCGGGACTAGCGGGAGTTATACGCAGTATTTT
CDR3aa: CASSLAAGTSGSYTQYF

abundance: few
v_gene: TRBV12-3/TRBV12-4
j_gene: TRBJ2-1
d_gene: TRBD2
CDR3nt: TGTGCCAGCAGTTATCTTAGCGGGAGCGGTGAGCAGTTCTTC
CDR3aa: CASSYLSGSGEQFF

abundance: -
v_gene: TRBV6-2/TRBV6-3
j_gene: TRBJ2-6
d_gene: -
CDR3nt: TGTGCCAGCAGCTCTGGGTCAGTTACCTCTGGGGCCAACGTCCTGACTTTC
CDR3aa: CASSSGSVTSGANVLTF

abundance: few
v_gene: TRBV7-9
j_gene: TRBJ1-1
d_gene: TRBD1
CDR3nt: TGTGCCAGCAGCGCCGACAGGGGGCGGGGGCCTGAAGCTTTCTTT
CDR3aa: CASSADRGRGPEAFF

abundance: -
v_gene: TRBV12-3/TRBV12-4
j_gene: TRBJ2-5
d_gene: TRBD2
CDR3nt: TGTGCCAGCAGTTTTGGGAGGGGCCTCCGCGGAGAGACCCAGTACTTC
CDR3aa: CASSFGRGLRGETQYF

abundance: few
v_gene: TRBV20-1
j_gene: TRBJ2-7
d_gene: -
CDR3nt: TGCAGTGCCCGGCCGGACGGCACCTACGAGCAGTACTTC
CDR3aa: CSARPDGTYEQYF

abundance: -
v_gene: TRBV28
j_gene: TRBJ2-1
d_gene: TRBD1
CDR3nt: TGTGCCAGCAGTCCAGGGACAGGGAGCTACAATGAGCAGTTCTTC
CDR3aa: CASSPGTGSYNEQFF

abundance: -
v_gene: TRBV11-2
j_gene: TRBJ1-5
d_gene: -
CDR3nt: TGTGCCAGCAGCTTATCAGGACAGAGCAATCAGCCCCAGCATTTT
CDR3aa: CASSLSGQSNQPQHF

abundance: -
v_gene: TRBV10-1
j_gene: TRBJ2-1
d_gene: -
CDR3nt: TGCGCCAGCAGTGAGTCGACTAGGGTTGAATGCAATGAGCAGTTCTTC
CDR3aa: CASSESTRVECNEQFF

abundance: -
v_gene: TRBV6-5
j_gene: TRBJ2-4
d_gene: -
CDR3nt: TGTGCCAGCAGTTACGAGGGGAACATTCAGTACTTC
CDR3aa: CASSYEGNIQYF

abundance: -
v_gene: TRBV25-1
j_gene: TRBJ2-7
d_gene: -
CDR3nt: TGTGCCAGCAGTGAGCCGGGACAAGTATACGAGCAGTACTTC
CDR3aa: CASSEPGQVYEQYF

abundance: few
v_gene: TRBV12-3/TRBV12-4
j_gene: TRBJ1-1
d_gene: -
CDR3nt: TGTGCCAGCAGCCAACAAAGTTACACTGAAGCTTTCTTT
CDR3aa: CASSQQSYTEAFF

abundance: -
v_gene: TRBV4-2
j_gene: TRBJ2-7
d_gene: -
CDR3nt: TGTGCCAGCAGCATGGCGGGCCGAACCTACGAGCAGTACTTC
CDR3aa: CASSMAGRTYEQYF

abundance: once
v_gene: TRBV2
j_gene: TRBJ1-3
d_gene: TRBD1
CDR3nt: TGTGCCAGCAGTTACAGGGGAGGTGGAAACACCATATCTTTT
CDR3aa: CASSYRGGGNTISF

abundance: few
v_gene: TRBV28
j_gene: TRBJ2-7
d_gene: -
CDR3nt: TGTGCCAGCAGTGCCAGCGTCTACGAGCAGTACTTC
CDR3aa: CASSASVYEQYF

abundance: -
v_gene: TRBV28
j_gene: TRBJ2-7
d_gene: -
CDR3nt: TGTGCCAGCAGCCCTGGGACTGCCAGCTCCTACGAGCAGTACTTC
CDR3aa: CASSPGTASSYEQYF

abundance: few
v_gene: TRBV20-1
j_gene: TRBJ2-3
d_gene: -
CDR3nt: TGCAGTGCTAGAGATTCAGGAATTGCGCAGTATTTT
CDR3aa: CSARDSGIAQYF

abundance: few
v_gene: TRBV3-1
j_gene: TRBJ1-2
d_gene: TRBD1
CDR3nt: TGTGCCAGCAGCCTGGACAGGTGTAGTGATGGCTACACCTTC
CDR3aa: CASSLDRCSDGYTF

abundance: -
v_gene: TRBV5-5
j_gene: TRBJ2-7
d_gene: TRBD2
CDR3nt: TGTGCCAGCAGCTTGGAGGGGACTACCGGGTCCGAGCAGTACTTC
CDR3aa: CASSLEGTTGSEQYF

abundance: few
v_gene: TRBV9
j_gene: TRBJ2-3
d_gene: TRBD2
CDR3nt: TGTGCCAGCAGCCCACCGGGAGGATTCCGAGGCGATACGCAGTATTTT
CDR3aa: CASSPPGGFRGDTQYF

abundance: few
v_gene: TRBV7-9
j_gene: TRBJ2-7
d_gene: -
CDR3nt: TGTGCCAGCAGTACAAGACAGGAGCAGTACTTC
CDR3aa: CASSTRQEQYF

abundance: -
v_gene: TRBV7-2
j_gene: TRBJ1-6
d_gene: -
CDR3nt: TGTGCCAGCAGCTTAGTCACAGGAAATTCACCCCTCCACTTT
CDR3aa: CASSLVTGNSPLHF

abundance: -
v_gene: TRBV28
j_gene: TRBJ2-7
d_gene: -
CDR3nt: TGTGCCAGCCGGGACGGCCTCTACGAGCAGTACTTC
CDR3aa: CASRDGLYEQYF

abundance: once
v_gene: TRBV28
j_gene: TRBJ2-7
d_gene: -
CDR3nt: TGTGCCAGCAGCGGACCGACAGCCTACGAGCAGTACTTC
CDR3aa: CASSGPTAYEQYF

abundance: -
v_gene: TRBV4-2
j_gene: TRBJ1-2
d_gene: -
CDR3nt: TGTGCCAGCAGCCCGGGGGTGCAGAGCTATGGCTACACCTTC
CDR3aa: CASSPGVQSYGYTF

abundance: few
v_gene: TRBV7-8
j_gene: TRBJ1-4
d_gene: -
CDR3nt: TGTGCCAGCAGCTTAGCTCGCGGGACTAATGAAAAACTGTTTTTT
CDR3aa: CASSLARGTNEKLFF

abundance: few
v_gene: TRBV6-2/TRBV6-3
j_gene: TRBJ1-4
d_gene: -
CDR3nt: TGTGCCAGCAGGCTTTATAGCGGAAAACTGTTTTTT
CDR3aa: CASRLYSGKLFF

abundance: few
v_gene: TRBV10-3
j_gene: TRBJ2-7
d_gene: TRBD1
CDR3nt: TGTGCCATCCCCGGGACAGGGGGCCACGAGCAGTACTTC
CDR3aa: CAIPGTGGHEQYF

abundance: few
v_gene: TRBV15
j_gene: TRBJ2-7
d_gene: -
CDR3nt: TGTGCCACCAGCAATTCGGGGGAGCAGTACTTC
CDR3aa: CATSNSGEQYF

abundance: few
v_gene: TRBV7-2
j_gene: TRBJ2-7
d_gene: -
CDR3nt: TGTGCCAGCAGCTTAGAACAGGGCTGGTACGAGCAGTACTTC
CDR3aa: CASSLEQGWYEQYF

abundance: -
v_gene: TRBV12-3/TRBV12-4
j_gene: TRBJ2-1
d_gene: -
CDR3nt: TGTGCCAGCAGTGTCCGACAGGGAGGACCCTACAATGAGCAGTTCTTC
CDR3aa: CASSVRQGGPYNEQFF

abundance: -
v_gene: TRBV6-2/TRBV6-3
j_gene: TRBJ2-1
d_gene: TRBD2
CDR3nt: TGTGCCAGCAGTTATGGGCTAGCGGGGCCCAATGAGCAGTTCTTC
CDR3aa: CASSYGLAGPNEQFF

abundance: -
v_gene: TRBV12-3/TRBV12-4
j_gene: TRBJ2-1
d_gene: TRBD2
CDR3nt: TGTGCCAGCAGACCGGGACTAGCGGGAGGGTACAATGAGCAGTTCTTC
CDR3aa: CASRPGLAGGYNEQFF

abundance: few
v_gene: TRBV12-3/TRBV12-4
j_gene: TRBJ1-1
d_gene: -
CDR3nt: TGTGCCAGCAGTTTTTTGGTCGGGGCAGGGAACACTGAAGCTTTCTTT
CDR3aa: CASSFLVGAGNTEAFF

abundance: -
v_gene: TRBV4-1
j_gene: TRBJ2-7
d_gene: -
CDR3nt: TGCGCCAGCAGCCGGGGCGGAGGGACGAGCGAGCAGTACTTC
CDR3aa: CASSRGGGTSEQYF

abundance: few
v_gene: TRBV7-9
j_gene: TRBJ2-7
d_gene: -
CDR3nt: TGTGCCAGCAGCTTGCCCCCATGGAACGAGCAGTACTTC
CDR3aa: CASSLPPWNEQYF

abundance: -
v_gene: TRBV15
j_gene: TRBJ2-5
d_gene: -
CDR3nt: TGTGCCACCAGCAGAGTAGGAACAGGCGGAGAGACCCAGTACTTC
CDR3aa: CATSRVGTGGETQYF

abundance: once
v_gene: TRBV7-9
j_gene: TRBJ2-7
d_gene: -
CDR3nt: TGTGCCAGCAGCTTAGGCGCTTCCTACGAGCAGTACTTC
CDR3aa: CASSLGASYEQYF

abundance: -
v_gene: TRBV10-3
j_gene: TRBJ1-1
d_gene: -
CDR3nt: TGTGCCATCAGTGAAAGTGCCACGGACTGGCACACTGAAGCTTTCTTT
CDR3aa: CAISESATDWHTEAFF

abundance: -
v_gene: TRBV27
j_gene: TRBJ2-7
d_gene: -
CDR3nt: TGTGCCAGCAGCCACGTCTACGGTAGCTCCTACGAGCAGTACTTC
CDR3aa: CASSHVYGSSYEQYF